The 25 T cell receptor beta chains listed next were all sequenced from one sample in a study of T cells in Graves' hyperthyroidism and ophthalmopathy. Researchers took RNA transcripts and amplified the TCR beta CDR3 regions from them. HTBI primers were the set used in a first-round RT-PCR of the TCR CDR3. TCRdb independently ran MiXCR on the multiplex PCR reads; one entry per CDR3 protein. In the table there are over 250,000 distinct CDR3 sequences, under 30% of which are singletons. Sequencing was performed on blood. These TCRs come from a man aged 35 to 55 with Graves' hyperthyroidism that later progressed to Graves' ophthalmopathy.

The chain couples TRBV6-1 to TRBJ1-3; 7 nucleotides line up with TRBD1. The CDR3 runs 14 residues. The V gene end was trimmed by 11 bases and the J gene end by 2 bases; junction bases not matched to a gene: 9. The germline V gene has CDR1 MNHNS and CDR2 SASEGT. CDR3 sequence (DNA): TGTGCCGGTCGATTACAGGGGACTGGAAACACCATATATTTT. Residues: CAGRLQGTGNTIYF.

This clonotype was seen many times. The rearrangement joins TRBV28 to TRBJ1-1; D uncertain. Trimming cost V 5 bases and J 4 bases, with 26 bases left between them. CDR1 is MDHEN and CDR2 is SYDVKM in the germline V gene. The CDR3 contains 18 residues. CDR3: CASSGPGEAFPPFTEAFF. The CDR3, as DNA: TGTGCCAGCAGTGGGCCCGGAGAGGCCTTCCCCCCATTCACTGAAGCTTTCTTT.

The chain employs TRBV2 and TRBJ2-6; 8 positions agree with TRBD1. Germline trimming cut 5 bases from V and 0 bases from J; bases unmatched to any gene: 3. CDR1 is SNHLY and CDR2 is FYNNEI in the germline V gene. The CDR3 runs 16 residues. The DNA of the CDR3 is TGTGCCAGCAGTTTTGGACAGGGCTCTGGGGCCAACGTCCTGACTTTC. It encodes CASSFGQGSGANVLTF.

In regard to this clonotype: A much larger clone lies a single base off, so this may be a read error. CDR3 nucleotides: TGTGCCAGCAGCTTAGGTCTGGGGATGAACACTGAAGCTTTCTTT. Translation gives CASSLGLGMNTEAFF. V and J are TRBV7-9 and TRBJ1-1, with D uncertain. The V gene's germline CDR1 is SEHNR and CDR2 FQNEAQ (reference sequence). V lost 1 base and J 0 bases, leaving 9 bases between the germline ends. The CDR3 covers 15 residues.

This clonotype was seen repeatedly, ten times or more. V gene TRBV6-2 or TRBV6-3 combines with J gene TRBJ2-7, with a possible D match to TRBD2 (6 bases). Germline values: CDR1 MNHEY, CDR2 SVGEGT. The V end lost 4 bases, the J end lost 2 bases, and 12 bases lay between the germline ends. The CDR3 runs to 14 residues. CDR3 sequence (DNA): TGTGCCAGCAGTTCATACGGAGGGGCCTACGAGCAGTACTTC. Protein: CASSSYGGAYEQYF.

The chain recombines TRBV6-1 with TRBJ2-2; TRBD1 matches 8 bases. Trimming at V came to 7 bases and at J to 7 bases, leaving 2 bases not matched to a gene. The CDR3 totals 12 residues. CDR1 is MNHNS, CDR2 SASEGT, per germline. The CDR3 loop is CASTGGGGELFF. The CDR3 region has the DNA TGTGCCAGCACAGGGGGCGGCGGGGAGCTGTTTTTT.

For the CDR3, the DNA is TGTGCCAGCAGCCCCCTTCTTGACAGACGACCTGGAAACACCATATATTTT. Protein sequence: CASSPLLDRRPGNTIYF. The rearrangement joins TRBV27 to TRBJ1-3, with D possibly matching TRBD1 (5 bases). Germline CDR1 is MNHEY and CDR2 is SMNVEV (reference sequence). The CDR3 totals 17 residues. V gave up 6 bases and J gave up 2 bases, with 20 bases separating them.

V usage is TRBV6-2 or TRBV6-3 and J usage is TRBJ1-5; a weak D match, TRBD1 (6 bases). The V gene lost 5 bases and the J gene lost 6 bases, with 11 bases spanning the gap. CDR1 is MNHEY, CDR2 SVGEGT, per germline. This CDR3 contains 13 residues. The CDR3 loop reads CASSATGSQPQHF. In nucleotides, the CDR3 is TGTGCCAGCAGTGCCACAGGGAGTCAGCCCCAGCATTTT.

V usage is TRBV6-5 and J usage is TRBJ1-1; 9 nucleotides align to TRBD1. Germline values: CDR1 MNHEY, CDR2 SVGAGI. The CDR3 sequence is 17 residues long. Losses at the gene ends were 0 bases for V and 1 base for J; bases not matched to a gene: 6. The CDR3 nucleotides are TGTGCCAGCAGTTACTCTTACAGGGGGCCAACGAACACTGAAGCTTTCTTT. Residues: CASSYSYRGPTNTEAFF.

The chain recombines TRBV20-1 with TRBJ2-5; D is unresolved. Deletions cut 6 bases from V and 2 bases from J, with 7 bases between. This CDR3 spans 11 amino acids. Looked up from germline, CDR1 is DFQATT and CDR2 is SNEGSKA (reference sequence). DNA of the CDR3: TGCAGTGCCCTGACTCAAGAGACCCAGTACTTC. It translates to CSALTQETQYF.

Ten or more counts support this clonotype. The chain carries TRBV13 and TRBJ1-2, with 7 bases fitting TRBD1. The CDR3 totals 12 residues. Losses at the gene ends were 10 bases for V and 8 bases for J; bases not matched to a gene: 10. CDR1 and CDR2 from the germline V gene are PRHDT and FYEKMQ (reference sequence). This CDR3 reads CATEQGLGGYTF. CDR3 DNA sequence: TGTGCCACCGAACAGGGGCTGGGCGGCTACACCTTC.

There are many counts of this clonotype. The chain is built from TRBV12-3 or TRBV12-4 and TRBJ2-5; D is uncertain. CDR3 size: 13 residues. Deletions cut 5 bases from V and 3 bases from J, with 10 bases between. For the CDR3, the DNA is TGTGCCAGCAGTCCCGGAGAAGAAGAGACCCAGTACTTC. It is translated as CASSPGEEETQYF.

This clonotype has at least ten counts. The chain combines TRBV20-1 with TRBJ2-5, with 8 bases that match TRBD2. V lost 2 bases and J lost 2; bases outside the gene matches: 4. Germline CDR1 reads DFQATT; CDR2 reads SNEGSKA (reference sequence). The length of the CDR3 is 14 residues. CDR3 coding DNA: TGCAGTGCTAGATTTATAGCGGGGCAAGAGACCCAGTACTTC. This sequence encodes CSARFIAGQETQYF.

This clonotype was detected many times. The genes are TRBV29-1 and TRBJ1-2; no definite D call. CDR1 is SQVTM, CDR2 ANQGSEA, per germline. Deletions cut 6 bases from V and 2 bases from J, with 25 bases between. This CDR3 has 17 amino acids. The DNA for the CDR3 is TGCAGCGTCCAAAGATCCGGGTACGGCAGAGCAAACTATGGCTACACCTTC. It encodes CSVQRSGYGRANYGYTF.

Ten or more counts support this clonotype. CDR3 DNA sequence: TGTGCCATCAAAGGGACTAGCGGGAGGGACGAGCAGTACTTC. Amino acids: CAIKGTSGRDEQYF. The chain uses TRBV10-3 and TRBJ2-7; 16 bases agree with TRBD2. V was pared by 7 bases and J by 5 bases, with 2 bases of the junction left unmatched. Germline values: CDR1 ENHRY, CDR2 SYGVKD. This CDR3 contains 14 residues.

J is TRBJ1-1 and V is TRBV30; D is undetermined. The germline gives CDR1 GTSNPN, CDR2 SVGIG (reference sequence). The ends were cut back, 0 bases at V and 5 bases at J, with 13 bases in the middle. There are 14 residues in the CDR3. This CDR3 is CAWSVEDQRTEAFF. The CDR3 DNA reads TGTGCCTGGAGTGTTGAGGACCAGAGAACTGAAGCTTTCTTT.

This clonotype was seen ten or more times. CDR3 sequence: CASSLAGGDSYEQYF. CDR3 nucleotides: TGTGCCAGCAGCCTAGCGGGAGGGGACTCCTACGAGCAGTACTTC. The rearrangement links TRBV3-1 to TRBJ2-7, with 11 bases matching TRBD2. This CDR3 contains 15 residues. Trimming cost V 4 bases and J 0 bases; bases outside gene matches: 2. Germline values: CDR1 LGHDT, CDR2 YNNKEL (reference sequence).

This clonotype came up many times. The V and J genes are TRBV10-2 and TRBJ2-2; 7 bases are a match to TRBD1. CDR1 is WSHSY, CDR2 SAAADI, per germline. The length of the CDR3 is 15 residues. The V segment lost 5 bases and the J segment 5 bases; nucleotides outside the gene matches: 8. CDR3 sequence: CASSFRQGVTGELFF. The CDR3 DNA follows: TGCGCCAGCAGTTTCCGGCAGGGGGTGACCGGGGAGCTGTTTTTT.

This clonotype has more than one count but fewer than ten. A much larger clone is a single base away; this may be a read error. The V gene is TRBV30, the J gene TRBJ2-2; TRBD2 might be the D (6 bases). The CDR3 runs to 15 residues. V lost 4 bases and J 3 bases, leaving 15 bases between the germline ends. In germline, CDR1 is GTSNPN, CDR2 SVGIG (reference sequence). The CDR3: CAWTRDSQYTGELFF. In nucleotides, the CDR3 is TGTGCCTGGACCCGGGACTCTCAGTACACCGGGGAGCTGTTTTTT.

This clonotype was counted at least ten times. The chain carries TRBV29-1 and TRBJ1-2; D gene ambiguous. The CDR3 consists of 14 residues. CDR1 SQVTM and CDR2 ANQGSEA come from the germline V gene. V was trimmed by 3 bases and J by 2 bases, leaving 13 bases between them. The DNA of the CDR3 is TGCAGCGTTGATACGGGAACAAAAAACTATGGCTACACCTTC. It is translated as CSVDTGTKNYGYTF. Full variable domain (outside the CDR3, taken from reference TRBV29-1 and TRBJ1-2): SAVISQKPSRDICQRGTSLTIQCQVDSQVTMMFWYRQQPGQSLTLIATANQGSEATYESGFVIDKFPISRPNLTFSTLTVSNMSPEDSSIYLCSVDTGTKNYGYTFGSGTRLTVV.

This clonotype has at least ten counts. The chain links TRBV6-2 or TRBV6-3 to TRBJ2-6; no clear D. In germline, CDR1 is MNHEY, CDR2 SVGEGT. The CDR3 is made up of 15 amino acids. The V gene lost 1 base and the J gene lost 0 bases, with 4 bases spanning the gap. As DNA, the CDR3 is TGTGCCAGCAGTTACTTGAGCTCTGGGGCCAACGTCCTGACTTTC. Amino acids: CASSYLSSGANVLTF.

This clonotype showed up many times. The chain has TRBV29-1 and TRBJ1-2; a possible D gene is TRBD1 (5 bases). The CDR3 spans 15 residues. Germline V CDR1 and CDR2: SQVTM, ANQGSEA. The V gene lost 5 bases and the J gene lost 4 bases, with 20 bases spanning the gap. The CDR3, as DNA: TGCAGCGTTTGGGGGGACGGAAAGACTCTCTATGGCTACACCTTC. Protein: CSVWGDGKTLYGYTF.

Many counts were recorded for this clonotype. This chain joins TRBV24-1 and TRBJ1-1, with 7 bases matching TRBD1. The CDR3 extends over 13 amino acids. Germline CDR1 reads KGHDR; CDR2 reads SFDVKD. J lost 0 bases, V lost 10 bases, and 4 bases had no gene match. CDR3 in DNA: TGTGCCACGAGACAGGGATTGAACACTGAAGCTTTCTTT. It codes for CATRQGLNTEAFF.

This clonotype was seen at least ten times. The chain has TRBV12-3 or TRBV12-4 and TRBJ1-2; the D gene is possibly TRBD1 (6 bases). Trimming pared 6 bases from V and 6 bases from J, leaving 14 bases between. The CDR3 runs to 13 residues. The CDR3 DNA is TGTGCCAGCAGGGAACAGGGTCTGGATGGCTACACCTTC. Protein: CASREQGLDGYTF.

The sample holds many counts of this clonotype. The V and J genes are TRBV12-3 or TRBV12-4 and TRBJ1-2; D call uncertain. The CDR3 is 14 residues long. The germline V and J ends were trimmed by 6 bases and 8 bases, with 19 bases remaining between them. In nucleotides, the CDR3 is TGTGCCAGCAGGCCGGGTCCGACCTCGCCCGGCTACACCTTC. Amino acids: CASRPGPTSPGYTF.